This is a list of T cell receptor beta chains from one sample in a study of blood T cell repertoires in COVID-19. The protocol was immunoSEQ multiplex PCR, while the TCRdb copy is restricted to in-frame clones and leaves out a portion. The sample lists about 200,000 clones; around 80% were seen once. The sample taken for sequencing was peripheral blood. Every receptor here comes from a woman older than 75 with acute or convalescent COVID-19. CDR3s include the opening cysteine and the closing phenylalanine or tryptophan. The D gene is left open where the match is weak. Some rows mark clone size as missing; the rest say once, few, many or name a class of expanded clone.

TRBJ1-1 - TRBV29-1 TRBD1 TGCAGCGCGAGAACGGCAGGGGGCCGGCCTGAAGCTTTCTTT CSARTAGGRPEAFF
TRBJ1-5 once TRBV6-5 TRBD1 TGTGCCAGCAGCCCAAACAGGGGGGGCAATCAGCCCCAGCATTTT CASSPNRGGNQPQHF
TRBJ1-1 - TRBV27 - TGTGCCAGCAGGGGGGGGGCTGAAGCTTTCTTT CASRGGAEAFF
TRBJ1-4 few TRBV12-3/TRBV12-4 - TGTGCCAGCAGTGAAACAGGGAACGAAAAACTGTTTTTT CASSETGNEKLFF
TRBJ2-5 - TRBV6-1 TRBD2 TGTGCCAGCAGTGAACCTGGTAGCGGGAGGGCTAAAGAGACCCAGTACTTC CASSEPGSGRAKETQYF
TRBJ2-2 - TRBV6-5 TRBD2 TGTGCCAGCAAGGAGAGCGGGAGTGCCACCGGGGAGCTGTTTTTT CASKESGSATGELFF
TRBJ2-6 - TRBV5-4 TRBD2 TGTGCCAGCAGGCTTCCTAGCGGGAGTTCCTCTGGGGCCAACGTCCTGACTTTC CASRLPSGSSSGANVLTF
TRBJ2-2 - TRBV6-1 - TGTGCCAGCAGTGACGGGACACCGTACACCGGGGAGCTGTTTTTT CASSDGTPYTGELFF
TRBJ1-5 once TRBV24-1 - TGTGCCACCAGCCCCCGGGACACACATCAGCCCCAGCATTTT CATSPRDTHQPQHF
TRBJ1-6 - TRBV25-1 TRBD1 TGTGCCAGCAGCCAGACAGGGGGGGACTCACCCCTCCACTTT CASSQTGGDSPLHF
TRBJ2-1 - TRBV7-6 TRBD2 TGTGCCAGCAGCTTACGCGGGACTAGCGGCAACAATGAGCAGTTCTTC CASSLRGTSGNNEQFF
TRBJ1-1 - TRBV4-2 - TGTGCCAGCAGCCAACCGACAGGGAACACTGAAGCTTTCTTT CASSQPTGNTEAFF
TRBJ1-2 - TRBV6-4 - TGTGCCAGCAAAGGCGGGAACTATGGCTACACCTTC CASKGGNYGYTF
TRBJ1-5 - TRBV27 - TGTGCCAGCAGACTCCGGACAGACCTTAGCAATCAGCCCCAGCATTTT CASRLRTDLSNQPQHF
TRBJ1-2 - TRBV6-5 - TGTGCCAGCAGAACCACAGGGAGCCATGGCTACACCTTC CASRTTGSHGYTF
TRBJ2-7 - TRBV27 - TGTGCCAGCAGTTTATTCATGGCGGGGGAGCAGTACTTC CASSLFMAGEQYF
TRBJ1-1 - TRBV29-1 - TGCAGCGTTGAAAAGGGGCGGAGCACTGAAGCTTTCTTT CSVEKGRSTEAFF
TRBJ2-1 - TRBV6-2/TRBV6-3 TRBD2 TGTGCCAGCAGTTATGCCGGGACTAGCGGGTACAATGAGCAGTTCTTC CASSYAGTSGYNEQFF
TRBJ2-1 few TRBV5-1 - TGCGCCAGCAGCTTTCCCCGCGGGACTCAGGATGAGCAGTTCTTC CASSFPRGTQDEQFF
TRBJ2-7 once TRBV14 - TGTGCCAGCAGCCAAGATACTTTTAGCGGCAGACACTACGAGCAGTACTTC CASSQDTFSGRHYEQYF
TRBJ1-5 - TRBV12-5 - TGTGCTACCGGAGGAGGGGTCACTCAGCCCCAGCATTTT CATGGGVTQPQHF
TRBJ2-1 - TRBV19 - TGTGCCAGTAGTCTAGCGACTTACAATGAGCAGTTCTTC CASSLATYNEQFF
TRBJ2-5 - TRBV7-6 TRBD2 TGTGCCAGCAGCCTGGTTTCGACTAGCGGGGGGCGACAGGGGACCCAGTACTTC CASSLVSTSGGRQGTQYF
TRBJ2-3 - TRBV7-2 - TGTGCCAGCAGGAAAGACAGGATCAGCACAGATACGCAGTATTTT CASRKDRISTDTQYF
TRBJ2-1 - TRBV6-5 TRBD1 TGTGCCAGCAGTTACTCTGGGACAGCACACAATGAGCAGTTCTTC CASSYSGTAHNEQFF
TRBJ2-3 few TRBV19 TRBD1 TGTGCCAGTAACACGGGACAGGGCACAGATACGCAGTATTTT CASNTGQGTDTQYF
TRBJ2-1 - TRBV4-2 TRBD1 TGTGCCAGCAGCCACGGAAGCGGGGGACAGGGGGACAATGAGCAGTTCTTC CASSHGSGGQGDNEQFF
TRBJ2-7 few TRBV15 TRBD2 TGTGCCACCAGCAGTGGCAGTGGCGGGAGTATGGACGAGCAGTACTTC CATSSGSGGSMDEQYF
TRBJ1-3 - TRBV7-3 - TGTGCCAGCAGCTTATCCGGCGCAGGGCCTGGAAACACCATATATTTT CASSLSGAGPGNTIYF
TRBJ2-1 once TRBV7-3 TRBD2 TGTGCCAGCAGCTTAAATGGCGGGGGAACGTACAATGAGCAGTTCTTC CASSLNGGGTYNEQFF